The entry below gives a single TCR beta chain sequence along with its context. The V gene end was trimmed by 4 bases and the J gene end by 6 bases; junction bases not matched to a gene: 12. CDR1 is SGHDT and CDR2 is YYEEEE in the germline V gene. CDR3 length: 16 amino acids. The sample originates from a study of blood T cell repertoires in COVID-19. Study as a whole: The analysed material was cDNA or gDNA that came from T cells, B-cell-depleted T cells, or PBMCs.

Ages ranged from 18 to 89 years, with residence in 24 US areas. As processed by the authors: Reference gene primer amplification gave nucleated cell count estimates. Measured with immunoSEQ multiplex PCR; TCRdb has only the in-frame clones, and not every one. From that table come the V and J calls and clone size; the DNA was used to work out D and trimming. The table shows 150,000 to 200,000 clones, with around 79% occurring only once. The chain recombines TRBV5-6 with TRBJ2-1; TRBD2 matches at 8 bases. Source material: PBMCs or T cells enriched from blood (not recorded which). This clonotype originated in a man aged 50-59 years who had recovered from COVID-19. The DNA of the CDR3 is TGTGCCAGCAGCCGGATAGCGGGGATAAAAACCAATGAGCAGTTCTTC. Encoded protein: CASSRIAGIKTNEQFF. The full variable domain, in which reference TRBV5-6 and TRBJ2-1 provide the parts outside the CDR3, is DAGVTQSPTHLIKTRGQQVTLRCSPKSGHDTVSWYQQALGQGPQFIFQYYEEEERQRGNFPDRFSGHQFPNYSSELNVNALLLGDSALYLCASSRIAGIKTNEQFFGPGTRLTVL.